One and the same sample provided the 17 T cell receptor beta chains below, sequenced in a study of T cell responses to AZD1222 COVID-19 vaccine. Some clones are missing from TCRdb's copy, which holds only in-frame ones; the method was immunoSEQ multiplex PCR. The sample holds about 150,000 clones, 80% to 95% seen once. Sequenced material: peripheral blood, taken 28 days after the second AZD1222 dose. These receptors were collected from an adult who received the AZD1222 COVID-19 vaccine.

The chain carries TRBV11-2 and TRBJ2-1, with TRBD2 matching over 7 bases. V dropped 5 bases and J dropped 1; count of bases not matched to a gene: 5. There are 15 residues in the CDR3. Germline V gene data show CDR1 as SGHAT and CDR2 as FQNNGV. The CDR3 here is CASSPREGSYNEQFF. In nucleotides, the CDR3 is TGTGCCAGCAGCCCCAGGGAGGGGTCCTACAATGAGCAGTTCTTC.

The chain recombines TRBV7-9 with TRBJ2-7; D perhaps matches TRBD2 (5 bases). The V and J ends lost 4 bases and 4 bases respectively, with 17 bases between them. CDR1 is SEHNR and CDR2 is FQNEAQ in the germline V gene (reference sequence). This CDR3 is 15 amino acids long. CDR3 sequence: CASSSASGPRYEQYF. As DNA, the CDR3 is TGTGCCAGCAGCTCCGCGAGCGGCCCCAGGTACGAGCAGTACTTC.

Here the CDR3 DNA reads TGTGCCAGTAGTGGGACAGGGGGGCCAGATACGCAGTATTTT. Protein sequence: CASSGTGGPDTQYF. This chain joins TRBV19 and TRBJ2-3; 11 positions agree with TRBD1. V lost 5 bases to trimming and J lost 4 bases; unmatched junction nucleotides: 2. The CDR3 has 14 amino acids. CDR1 LNHDA and CDR2 SQIVND come from the germline V gene (reference sequence).

The V and J genes are TRBV9 and TRBJ2-2, with TRBD1 identical over 8 bases. Trimming at V came to 4 bases and at J to 6 bases, leaving 8 bases not matched to a gene. CDR1 is SGDLS, CDR2 YYNGEE, per germline. CDR3 length equals 15 residues. As DNA, the CDR3 is TGTGCCAGCAGCCTAAGACAGGGGCCGGCCGGGGAGCTGTTTTTT. Translating gives CASSLRQGPAGELFF.

CDR3 coding DNA: TGTGCCAGCAGTTACCAGAGAGGGGTGGCACCCCTCCACTTT. Its translation: CASSYQRGVAPLHF. The V call is TRBV6-5, the J call TRBJ1-6, with a tentative D call TRBD1 (5 bases). Per germline, CDR1 MNHEY and CDR2 SVGAGI. This CDR3 is 14 amino acids long. V was pared by 2 bases and J by 11 bases, with 13 bases between.

The chain recombines TRBV6-2 or TRBV6-3 with TRBJ1-2; 7 nucleotides align to TRBD1. Germline V gene data show CDR1 as MNHEY and CDR2 as SVGEGT. The V gene end was trimmed by 0 bases and the J gene end by 4 bases; junction bases not matched to a gene: 8. The CDR3 is 16 amino acids. The CDR3 DNA is TGTGCCAGCAGTTACTCGACGACAGGGACCTTCTATGGCTACACCTTC. This translates into CASSYSTTGTFYGYTF.

This sequence joins TRBV28 and TRBJ1-1; D unclear. The CDR3 totals 14 residues. V lost 1 base and J 7 bases, leaving 13 bases between the germline ends. Germline V gene lookup returns CDR1 MDHEN and CDR2 SYDVKM. CDR3 in DNA: TGTGCCAGCAGTTTATCGGACCTCAAGGTTGAAGCTTTCTTT. Its protein product is CASSLSDLKVEAFF.

This clone was seen only once. The rearrangement links TRBV19 to TRBJ2-1; the D call may be TRBD1 or TRBD2 (5 bases each). Trimming stripped 4 bases from V and 8 bases from J, with 21 bases between. CDR1 LNHDA and CDR2 SQIVND come from the germline V gene (reference sequence). CDR3 size: 16 residues. CDR3 protein: CASSTLRDLNGDEQFF. CDR3 nucleotide sequence: TGTGCCAGTAGTACCCTCCGGGACCTGAACGGGGATGAGCAGTTCTTC.

The chain joins TRBV5-1 to TRBJ1-4; a weak D match, TRBD1 (5 bases). CDR1 and CDR2 from the germline V gene are SGHRS and YFSETQ. The CDR3 contains 14 residues. Trimming took off 6 bases at V and 6 bases at J, with 15 bases between the two ends. The CDR3 here is CASKRVVGDEKLFF. The CDR3 nucleotides are TGCGCCAGCAAGAGGGTAGTGGGGGATGAAAAACTGTTTTTT.

CDR3 in amino acids: CASRGGEYKDNEQFF. The DNA for the CDR3 is TGTGCCAGCAGGGGCGGAGAGTACAAGGACAATGAGCAGTTCTTC. The chain recombines TRBV3-1 (or the pseudogene TRBV3-2) with TRBJ2-1, with unresolved D. Germline V gene sequence: CDR1 LGHDT, CDR2 YNNKEL (reference sequence). Trimming shortened V by 6 bases and J by 5 bases, and 17 bases separated the two germline ends. The CDR3 loop spans 15 amino acids.

This clone was detected once. Here the CDR3 DNA reads TGTGCCAGCAGCTTGTCTCGAAGGACAGGGGAGACCCAGTACTTC. Translated, it gives CASSLSRRTGETQYF. The chain links TRBV5-6 to TRBJ2-5; 8 bases map to TRBD1. The germline gives CDR1 SGHDT, CDR2 YYEEEE. V dropped 1 base and J dropped 5; count of bases not matched to a gene: 7. The length of the CDR3 is 15 residues.

CDR3 in DNA: TGTGCCAGCAGCACCCGACGGGACGGCTCCTACGAGCAGTACTTC. Translation: CASSTRRDGSYEQYF. This rearrangement joins TRBV7-9 to TRBJ2-7, with D tentatively TRBD1 or TRBD2 (5 bases each). V was shortened by 5 bases and J by 0 bases, with 14 bases between the two germline ends. The CDR3 is 15 residues long. Germline CDR1 reads SEHNR; CDR2 reads FQNEAQ (reference sequence).

The chain carries TRBV4-3 and TRBJ2-1; 7 bases agree with TRBD2. Trimming removed 0 bases from V and 5 bases from J; junction bases left unmatched: 7. Germline-derived CDR1 and CDR2 are LGHNA and YSLEER. This CDR3 spans 16 amino acids. This chain's CDR3 is CASSQDKAGVDNEQFF. The CDR3 coding sequence is TGCGCCAGCAGCCAAGATAAGGCGGGAGTGGACAATGAGCAGTTCTTC.

This clone was detected once. V gene TRBV23-1 combines with J gene TRBJ1-5, with D perhaps TRBD1 (5 bases). TRBV23-1 is designated an ORF whose function remains uncertain. The CDR3 has 14 residues. V was pared by 0 bases and J by 4 bases, with 7 bases between. The CDR3 loop is CASSQSGGNQPQHF. Written as DNA, the CDR3 is TGCGCCAGCAGTCAATCCGGGGGGAATCAGCCCCAGCATTTT.

The V call is TRBV5-4, the J call TRBJ2-3; 9 bases align to TRBD1. The germline CDR1 and CDR2 sequences are SGHNT and YYREEE (reference sequence). V shed 2 bases, J shed 3 bases, and the junction held 13 bases outside the gene matches. This CDR3 has 18 residues. The CDR3 bases are TGTGCCAGCAGCTTCAAGCCGACAGGGGGGCCCGGAACAGATACGCAGTATTTT. This codes for CASSFKPTGGPGTDTQYF.

The chain recombines TRBV7-2 with TRBJ1-2; 7 bases are a match to TRBD1. The length of the CDR3 is 16 residues. V lost 5 bases, J lost 7 bases, and 16 bases stayed unmatched. Germline assignment: CDR1 SGHTA and CDR2 FQGNSA. The CDR3: CASSVHTRGTASGYTF. For the CDR3, the DNA is TGTGCCAGCAGCGTACACACCCGCGGGACAGCATCTGGCTACACCTTC.

This chain uses TRBV10-2 with TRBJ1-3, with 7 positions matching TRBD1. Germline V CDR1 and CDR2: WSHSY, SAAADI. This CDR3 is built from 16 residues. The V gene end was trimmed by 4 bases and the J gene end by 4 bases; junction bases not matched to a gene: 10. Written as DNA, the CDR3 is TGCGCCAGCAGTGGGTTCCCCCCGGGACAGGGAAACACCATATATTTT. Translating it yields CASSGFPPGQGNTIYF.